This T cell receptor beta chain comes out of a study of beta chain features in type 1 diabetes. The CDR3 loop spans 17 amino acids. CDR1 MDHEN and CDR2 SYDVKM come from the germline V gene. The J segment lost 1 base and the V segment lost 3 bases, leaving 8 bases of the junction unmatched. Expressed TCRB transcripts were sequenced after all isolated RNA was converted to cDNA. Clones were read by immunoSEQ multiplex PCR, and TCRdb kept only the in-frame ones, dropping some. The table records 40,000 or so clones, around 70% of them present only once. A few counts support this clone. Antigen unknown. Findings and caveats of the study: Sampled from patients, naive, central memory and Treg TCRB repertoires appeared more similar than those sampled from healthy donors. Shorter TCRB CDR3s, moderately but significantly so, were found in Type 1 diabetes patients in all four CD4+ subsets.

The origin of this receptor is a young woman with type 1 diabetes. The sequenced sample was Tregs from blood. The chain couples TRBV28 to TRBJ2-2; 7 positions agree with TRBD1. For the CDR3, the DNA is TGTGCCAGCAGTTTTTCGTTGGGGACAGTGAACACCGGGGAGCTGTTTTTT. Its protein is CASSFSLGTVNTGELFF.